This T cell receptor beta chain was sequenced for a study of T-cell memory formation after mild COVID-19. Study-wide context: Across donors, TCR clusters were largely donor specific.

This CDR3 spans 14 amino acids. Trimming pared 7 bases from V and 0 bases from J, leaving 12 bases between. Study-level results: The main location of contracting CD4+ clones was CM and EM, and that of contracting CD8+ clones was EMRA.

TCR alpha and TCR beta cDNA libraries carrying sample barcodes and UMIs came from 5'RACE with constant-segment primers. TCRdb used MiXCR to reprocess the 5' RACE reads, holding one entry per CDR3 protein. The data contain around 500,000 distinct CDR3 sequences, around a sixth of them singletons. On this clonotype: Its target is unknown.

What was sequenced was PBMCs or a T cell subset sorted from them (not recorded which). The sequence derives from an adult woman who had mild COVID-19 (a few samples of this study predate the infection). Cell type and time point are not known. This chain joins TRBV12-3 or TRBV12-4 and TRBJ2-5; D remains ambiguous. The CDR3 DNA follows: TGTGCCAGCATTTCGACACTTAACCAAGAGACCCAGTACTTC. This gives the protein CASISTLNQETQYF.